This record looks at one T cell receptor (beta chain) sequence and its context. Its antigen is still unknown. Base qualities are not provided; no much larger clone lies one nucleotide away. TCRbeta CDR3 regions were amplified from genomic DNA using the immunoSEQ Assay, a bias-controlled multiplex PCR. The authors' pipeline ran thus. The number of nucleated cells in each sample was estimated from the amplification of reference gene primers within the assay. Sequence reads were collapsed and filtered to measure the absolute abundance of every unique TCRbeta CDR3 rearrangement. For each sample, productive Simpson clonality was calculated by taking the square root of Simpson's diversity index across productive rearrangements. In TCRdb, the immuneACCESS table is reduced to in-frame sequences with V and J assigned. These tables do not hold every clone; where another copy was compared, an unresolved V gene accounts for under half, and the others remain unexplained. D and trimming were read from the DNA, whereas the V and J calls and clone size are those reported in that table. This sample gives roughly 200,000 clones in total; around 85% of them show up just once. Approximately 18% of the sample lies in the top ten.

Trimming takes 5 bases from V and 3 bases from J, and the germline ends sit 10 bases apart. Via the germline V gene, CDR1 is MDHEN and CDR2 SYDVKM. CDR3 length: 14 amino acids, cysteine to phenylalanine. Left in the record is the CDR3 DNA by itself, 42 bases read in frame from the first base. The sample belongs to a study of blood T cell repertoires in COVID-19 (dated by TCRdb to 2019 to 2021). For the study in its entirety: Collaborator samples came from the United States, Italy and Spain and covered acute and convalescent phases of COVID-19. The prospective study material was composed of cDNA or gDNA derived from T cells, B-cell-depleted T cells, or PBMCs. Subjects who had been exposed to COVID-19, were actively infected with it, or had recovered from it provided the deeply sampled blood TCRbeta repertoires that made up the dataset. The repertoires were made available in a free public database intended to serve as a resource for research on the immune response to SARS-CoV-2. Samples came from the ongoing ImmuneRACE study (first 160 participants) plus 1,254 subjects from 6 global collaborators. A de-identified subject ID, COVID-19 status, age in years and sex were almost always included in the sample metadata. HLA class I and class II types, where available, came from metadata supplied by the sample provider rather than from assay-based typing.

In Seattle, one collaborating source enrolled patients while the infection was active and tracked those patients longitudinally over the course of disease. Each collaborating institution followed its own protocols to collect whole blood in K2EDTA tubes. For TCRbeta analysis, collaborators shipped samples in one of three forms: frozen whole blood, isolated PBMCs, or DNA extracted from either of those sample types. General conclusions and limits of the study: How much clinical and demographic metadata was included differed by source and by participant, and the metadata was provided uncurated.

Rearrangement joined TRBV28 to TRBJ1-4; tentative D gene TRBD1, with 5 bases matching. The clonotype originates from a person aged 65-85 years with COVID-19, enrolled during active disease. Material: peripheral blood. The DNA sequence follows: TGTGCCAGCAGTCCGGGGGGATCTAATGAAAAACTGTTTTTT. Translated, it reads CASSPGGSNEKLFF.